This T cell receptor beta chain was recovered during a study of T cell repertoires in cytomegalovirus infection. Study context: The public TCR beta signatures pointed to both CMV infection and matching HLA type.

Overall study findings and caveats: Dominant in the ex vivo response were TCR beta clonotypes restricted by HLA-C and specific for CMV.

As concerns this clonotype: Its antigen is not known.

CDR3 length: 14 amino acids. Germline CDR1 reads MDHEN; CDR2 reads SYDVKM. Between the trimmed V and J ends, which lost 3 bases and 6 bases, there was a span of 13 bases. TCRdb itself ran the reads through MiXCR, one entry per CDR3 protein. This sample has 150,000 or so distinct CDR3 sequences; 23% occur once, and the top ten carry around 9.9%. The rearrangement uses TRBV28 and TRBJ2-3, with D uncertain. The source material was PBMCs. The sequence was obtained from a human donor in good health (CMV status not recorded). Some clones in this sample may be carry-over from other donors' samples. Written as DNA, the CDR3 is TGTGCCAGCAGTTTTCCCTACAGTTTCGATACGCAGTATTTT. Translated: CASSFPYSFDTQYF.